This T cell receptor (beta chain) was sequenced in a study of T-cell reconstitution after alpha-beta-depleted transplantation in children. Unique molecular identifiers were incorporated during preparation of the TCRbeta library. TCRdb passed the PCR reads through MiXCR, listing each CDR3 protein once. The profile covers about 640,000 distinct CDR3 sequences, with approximately 15% appearing a single time and 1.1% taken by the ten largest. This clonotype was obtained from a human donor who donated a stem cell graft to a child with acute myeloid leukemia. The material sequenced was PBMCs from the stem cell graft donor, taken from the stem cell graft.

The CDR3 DNA reads as TGCAGTGCTGGACTCCGGGTTCCGTGGGGGACTGAAGCTTTCTTT. Residues: CSAGLRVPWGTEAFF. The rearrangement uses TRBV20-1 and TRBJ1-1; possibly TRBD1 for D (5 bases). CDR3 length equals 15 residues. Looked up from germline, CDR1 is DFQATT and CDR2 is SNEGSKA (reference sequence). With 5 bases removed from V and 5 bases from J, the gap between germline ends came to 21 bases.